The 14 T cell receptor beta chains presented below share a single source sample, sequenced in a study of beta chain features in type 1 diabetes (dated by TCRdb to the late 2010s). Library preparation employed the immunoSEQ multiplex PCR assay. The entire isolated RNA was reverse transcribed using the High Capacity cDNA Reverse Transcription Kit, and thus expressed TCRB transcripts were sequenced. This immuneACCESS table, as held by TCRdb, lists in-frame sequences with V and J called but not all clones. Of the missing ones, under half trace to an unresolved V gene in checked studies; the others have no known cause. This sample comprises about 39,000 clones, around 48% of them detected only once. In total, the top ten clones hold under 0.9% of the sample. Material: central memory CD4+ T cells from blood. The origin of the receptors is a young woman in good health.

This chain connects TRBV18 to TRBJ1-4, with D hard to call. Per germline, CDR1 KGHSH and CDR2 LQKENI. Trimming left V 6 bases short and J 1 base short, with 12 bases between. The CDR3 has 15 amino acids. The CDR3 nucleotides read TGTGCCAGCTCCCTAAGGCGGGAAACTAATGAAAAACTGTTTTTT. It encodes CASSLRRETNEKLFF.

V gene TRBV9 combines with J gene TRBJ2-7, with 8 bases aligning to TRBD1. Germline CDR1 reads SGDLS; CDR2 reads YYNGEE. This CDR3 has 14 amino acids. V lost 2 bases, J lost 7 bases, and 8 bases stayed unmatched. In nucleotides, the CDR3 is TGTGCCAGCAGCGTGGGACAGGCCACTTGGGAGCAGTACTTC. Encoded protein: CASSVGQATWEQYF.

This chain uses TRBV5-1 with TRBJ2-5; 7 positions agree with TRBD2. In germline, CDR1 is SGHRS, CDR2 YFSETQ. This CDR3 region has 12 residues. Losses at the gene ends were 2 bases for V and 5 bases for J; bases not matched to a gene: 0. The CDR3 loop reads CASSFGGETQYF. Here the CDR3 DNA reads TGCGCCAGCAGCTTCGGGGGGGAGACCCAGTACTTC.

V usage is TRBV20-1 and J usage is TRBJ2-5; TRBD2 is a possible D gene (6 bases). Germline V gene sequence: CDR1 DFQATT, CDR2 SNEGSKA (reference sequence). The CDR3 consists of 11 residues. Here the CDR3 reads CSGWDSRGQYF. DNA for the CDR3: TGCAGCGGTTGGGACTCGAGGGGCCAGTACTTC.

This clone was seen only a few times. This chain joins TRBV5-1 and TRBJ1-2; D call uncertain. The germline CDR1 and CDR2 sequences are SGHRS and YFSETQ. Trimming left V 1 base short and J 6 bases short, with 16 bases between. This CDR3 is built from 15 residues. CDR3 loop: CASSLNPGAGDGYTF. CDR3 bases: TGCGCCAGCAGCTTGAATCCCGGTGCCGGTGATGGCTACACCTTC.

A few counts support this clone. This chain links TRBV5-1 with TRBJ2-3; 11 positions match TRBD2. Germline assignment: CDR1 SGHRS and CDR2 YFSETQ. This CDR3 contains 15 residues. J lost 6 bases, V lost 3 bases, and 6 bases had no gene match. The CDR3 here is CASSSLAGGPDTQYF. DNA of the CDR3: TGCGCCAGCAGCTCCCTAGCGGGGGGCCCTGATACGCAGTATTTT.

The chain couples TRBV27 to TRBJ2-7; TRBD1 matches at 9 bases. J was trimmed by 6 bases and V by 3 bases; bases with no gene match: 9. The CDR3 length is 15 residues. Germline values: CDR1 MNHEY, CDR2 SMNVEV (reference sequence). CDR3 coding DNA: TGTGCCAGCAGTTTTTGGGGGGACAGGGCTTCCGAGCAGTACTTC. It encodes CASSFWGDRASEQYF.

CDR3 sequence reads: CASSDRQGTYEQYF. The CDR3 DNA reads TGTGCCAGCAGCGACCGACAGGGAACCTACGAGCAGTACTTC. The chain has TRBV7-2 and TRBJ2-7, with 7 bases that match TRBD1. The CDR3 has 14 amino acids. J gave up 2 bases and V 5 bases, and 6 bases lay outside the gene matches. Looked up from germline, CDR1 is SGHTA and CDR2 is FQGNSA.

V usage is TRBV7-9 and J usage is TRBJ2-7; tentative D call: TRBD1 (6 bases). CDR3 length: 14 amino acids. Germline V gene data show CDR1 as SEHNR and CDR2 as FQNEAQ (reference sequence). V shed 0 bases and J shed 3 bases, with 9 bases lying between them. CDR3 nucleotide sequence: TGTGCCAGCAGCTTAGCCGGGACAAACTACGAGCAGTACTTC. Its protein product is CASSLAGTNYEQYF.

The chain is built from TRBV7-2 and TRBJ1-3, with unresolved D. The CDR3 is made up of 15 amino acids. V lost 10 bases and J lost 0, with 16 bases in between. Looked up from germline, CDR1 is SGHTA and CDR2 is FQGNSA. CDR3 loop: CATSDTISSGNTIYF. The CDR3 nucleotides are TGTGCCACCTCAGACACCATCAGCTCTGGAAACACCATATATTTT.

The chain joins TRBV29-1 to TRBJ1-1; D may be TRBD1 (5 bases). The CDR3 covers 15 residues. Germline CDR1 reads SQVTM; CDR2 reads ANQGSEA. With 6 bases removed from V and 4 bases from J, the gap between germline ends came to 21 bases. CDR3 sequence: CSVGGVGAGVTEAFF. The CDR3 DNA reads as TGCAGCGTGGGAGGGGTAGGGGCGGGTGTCACTGAAGCTTTCTTT. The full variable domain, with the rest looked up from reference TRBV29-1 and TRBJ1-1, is SAVISQKPSRDICQRGTSLTIQCQVDSQVTMMFWYRQQPGQSLTLIATANQGSEATYESGFVIDKFPISRPNLTFSTLTVSNMSPEDSSIYLCSVGGVGAGVTEAFFGQGTRLTVV.

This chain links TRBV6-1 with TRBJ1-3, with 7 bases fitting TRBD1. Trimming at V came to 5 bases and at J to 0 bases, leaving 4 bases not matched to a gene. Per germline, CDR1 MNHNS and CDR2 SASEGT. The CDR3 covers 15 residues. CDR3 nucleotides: TGTGCCAGCAGTTGGGACAGAGCCTCTGGAAACACCATATATTTT. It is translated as CASSWDRASGNTIYF.

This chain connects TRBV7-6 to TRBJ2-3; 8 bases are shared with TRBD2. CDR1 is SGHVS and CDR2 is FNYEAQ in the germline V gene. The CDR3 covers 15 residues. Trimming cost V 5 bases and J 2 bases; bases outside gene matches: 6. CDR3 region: CASSALADFTDTQYF. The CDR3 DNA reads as TGTGCCAGCAGCGCACTAGCGGACTTCACAGATACGCAGTATTTT.

In DNA form, the CDR3 reads TGCAGTGCTAGAGCACAAGAGACCCAGTACTTC. Encoded protein: CSARAQETQYF. V usage is TRBV20-1 and J usage is TRBJ2-5; D is ambiguous. The CDR3 sequence is 11 residues long. Germline lookup yields CDR1 DFQATT and CDR2 SNEGSKA (reference sequence). The germline V and J ends were trimmed by 1 base and 2 bases, with 2 bases remaining between them.